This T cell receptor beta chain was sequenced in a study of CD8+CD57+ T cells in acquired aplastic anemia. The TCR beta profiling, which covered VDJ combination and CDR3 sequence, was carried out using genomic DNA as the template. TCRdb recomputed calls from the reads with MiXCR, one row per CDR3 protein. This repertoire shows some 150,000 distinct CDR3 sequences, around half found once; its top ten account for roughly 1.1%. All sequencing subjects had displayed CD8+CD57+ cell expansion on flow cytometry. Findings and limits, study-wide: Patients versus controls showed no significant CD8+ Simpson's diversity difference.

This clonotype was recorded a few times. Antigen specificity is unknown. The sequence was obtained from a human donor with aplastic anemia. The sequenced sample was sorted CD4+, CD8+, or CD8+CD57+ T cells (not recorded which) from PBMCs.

The CDR3 DNA reads as TGTGCCAGCAGGGAAACAGGGGGCGCAGAGACCCAGTACTTC. Encoded protein: CASRETGGAETQYF. J is TRBJ2-5 and V is TRBV12-3 or TRBV12-4; 9 bases are a match to TRBD1. This CDR3 contains 14 residues. Unmatched junction bases numbered 6, after V lost 6 bases and J lost 4 bases.